This TCR beta chain derives from a study of a mutant IDH1 vaccine in newly diagnosed glioma. Study background: Earlier care involved radiotherapy, temozolomide, or both, and the majority received both.

Time point described: week 47, end of study. The vaccine gave 300 ug of a 20-mer mutant IDH1 peptide subcutaneously per dose. The assay was immunoSEQ multiplex PCR, and TCRdb's table has in-frame clones only and misses some. Altogether 30,000 to 35,000 clones are present, more than 70% being singletons, with the ten largest covering about 2.2%. With respect to this clone: Its specificity is unknown.

Germline CDR1 reads SEHNR; CDR2 reads FQNEAQ (reference sequence). V shed 6 bases, J shed 4 bases, and the junction held 4 bases outside the gene matches. This CDR3 has 14 residues. Study conclusions and caveats: Overall, approximately 93% of patients had vaccine-induced immune responses.

The sample here was PBMCs, taken from a glioma patient whose treatment included an IDH1 peptide vaccine. The V and J genes are TRBV7-9 and TRBJ2-3, with 10 bases matching TRBD1. The TCR was taken from a man aged 40-55 years with glioma. CDR3 DNA sequence: TGTGCCAGCAGTTCGGGACAGGGGTCAGATACGCAGTATTTT. Translation: CASSSGQGSDTQYF.